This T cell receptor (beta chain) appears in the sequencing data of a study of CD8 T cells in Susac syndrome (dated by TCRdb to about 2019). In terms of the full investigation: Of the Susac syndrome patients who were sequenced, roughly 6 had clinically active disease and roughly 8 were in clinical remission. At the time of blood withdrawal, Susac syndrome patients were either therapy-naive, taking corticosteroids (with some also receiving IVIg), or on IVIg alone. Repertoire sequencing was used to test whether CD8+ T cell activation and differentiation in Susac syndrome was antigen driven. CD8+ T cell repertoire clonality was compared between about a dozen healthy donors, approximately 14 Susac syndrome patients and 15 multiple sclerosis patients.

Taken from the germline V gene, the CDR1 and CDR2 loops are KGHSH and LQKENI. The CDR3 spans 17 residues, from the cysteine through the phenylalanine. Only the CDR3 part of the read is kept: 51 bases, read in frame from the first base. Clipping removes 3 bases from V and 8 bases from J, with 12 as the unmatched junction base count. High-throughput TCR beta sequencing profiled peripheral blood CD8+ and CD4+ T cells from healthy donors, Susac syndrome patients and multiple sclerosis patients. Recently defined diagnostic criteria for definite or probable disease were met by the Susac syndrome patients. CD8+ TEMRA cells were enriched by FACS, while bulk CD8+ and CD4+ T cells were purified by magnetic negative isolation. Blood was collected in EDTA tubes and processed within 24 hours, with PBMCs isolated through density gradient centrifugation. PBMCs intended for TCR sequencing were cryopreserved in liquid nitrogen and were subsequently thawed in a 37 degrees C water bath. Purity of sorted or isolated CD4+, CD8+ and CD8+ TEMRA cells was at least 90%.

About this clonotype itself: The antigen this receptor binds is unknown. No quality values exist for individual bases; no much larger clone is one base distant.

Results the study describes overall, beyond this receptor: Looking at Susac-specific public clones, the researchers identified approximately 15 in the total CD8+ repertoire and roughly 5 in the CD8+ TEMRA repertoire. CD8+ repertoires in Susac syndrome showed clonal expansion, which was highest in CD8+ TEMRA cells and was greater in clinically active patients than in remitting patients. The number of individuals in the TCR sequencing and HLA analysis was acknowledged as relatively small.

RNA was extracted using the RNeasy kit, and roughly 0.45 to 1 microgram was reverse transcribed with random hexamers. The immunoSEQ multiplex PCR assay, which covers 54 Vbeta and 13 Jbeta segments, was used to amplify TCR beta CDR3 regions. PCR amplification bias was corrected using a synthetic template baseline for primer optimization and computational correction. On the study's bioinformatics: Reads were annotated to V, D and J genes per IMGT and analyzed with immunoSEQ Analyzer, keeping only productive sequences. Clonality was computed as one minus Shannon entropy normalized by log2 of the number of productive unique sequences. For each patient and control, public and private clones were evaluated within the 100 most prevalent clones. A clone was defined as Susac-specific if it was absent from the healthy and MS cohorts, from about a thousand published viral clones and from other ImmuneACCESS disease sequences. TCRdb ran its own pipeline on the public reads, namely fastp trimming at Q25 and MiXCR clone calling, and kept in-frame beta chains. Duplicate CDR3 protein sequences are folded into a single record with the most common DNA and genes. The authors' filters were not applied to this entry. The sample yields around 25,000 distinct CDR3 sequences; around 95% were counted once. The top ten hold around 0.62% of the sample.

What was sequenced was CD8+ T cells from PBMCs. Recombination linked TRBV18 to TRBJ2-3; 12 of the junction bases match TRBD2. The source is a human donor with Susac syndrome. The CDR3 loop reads CASSPLPLAGGPSTQYF. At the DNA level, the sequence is TGTGCCAGCTCACCGCTCCCTCTAGCGGGGGGGCCGAGTACGCAGTATTTT. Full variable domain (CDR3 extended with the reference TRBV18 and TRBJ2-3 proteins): NAGVMQNPRHLVRRRGQEARLRCSPMKGHSHVYWYRQLPEEGLKFMVYLQKENIIDESGMPKERFSAEFPKEGPSILRIQQVVRGDSAAYFCASSPLPLAGGPSTQYFGPGTRLTVL.